The 2 T cell receptor beta chains in this list originate from one sample, sequenced in a study of blood T cell repertoires in COVID-19. TCRdb's copy holds only in-frame clones and misses some; the assay was immunoSEQ multiplex PCR. The table records fewer than 200,000 clones, 85% of them present only once. Sequences were obtained from peripheral blood. Receptors were obtained from an elderly woman with COVID-19, enrolled during active disease.

The chain couples TRBV5-1 to TRBJ1-5; unclear D gene. The V and J ends lost 4 bases and 5 bases respectively, with 10 bases between them. The germline V gene encodes CDR1 SGHRS and CDR2 YFSETQ. This CDR3 has 13 residues. The CDR3 protein is CASSRVGDQPQHF. DNA for the CDR3: TGCGCCAGCAGCCGGGTCGGGGATCAGCCCCAGCATTTT.

The rearrangement links TRBV27 to TRBJ2-1, with D maybe TRBD2 (6 bases). The CDR3 sequence is 17 residues long. Trimming removed 3 bases from V and 0 bases from J, with 15 bases in between. Germline V gene data show CDR1 as MNHEY and CDR2 as SMNVEV (reference sequence). CDR3 DNA: TGTGCCAGCAGTTTTGGTCGGCCGGGAGTCTCCTACAATGAGCAGTTCTTC. It is translated as CASSFGRPGVSYNEQFF.